This T cell receptor (beta chain) was captured by sequencing in a study of OX40 agonist ivuxolimab in advanced cancers. CDR3 length equals 13 residues. Germline CDR1 reads SQVTM; CDR2 reads ANQGSEA. Trimming left V 3 bases short and J 4 bases short, with 10 bases between. The method was immunoSEQ multiplex PCR; TCRdb's version includes in-frame clones alone and lacks a portion of them. The data hold about 55,000 clones, with almost 90% observed a single time. Autoimmune disease history or systemic immunosuppression meant exclusion. The rearrangement uses TRBV29-1 and TRBJ1-5, with D hard to call. Sequenced here: CD4+ or CD8+ T cells sorted from blood, sampled in a trial of the OX40 agonist ivuxolimab. This clonotype was sampled from an adult with an advanced solid tumor such as melanoma, head and neck, liver or kidney cancer. The CDR3 loop reads CSVEARPNQPQHF. CDR3 DNA: TGCAGCGTTGAGGCGCGTCCTAATCAGCCCCAGCATTTT. Full variable domain (remainder filled in from reference TRBV29-1 and TRBJ1-5): SAVISQKPSRDICQRGTSLTIQCQVDSQVTMMFWYRQQPGQSLTLIATANQGSEATYESGFVIDKFPISRPNLTFSTLTVSNMSPEDSSIYLCSVEARPNQPQHFGDGTRLSIL.